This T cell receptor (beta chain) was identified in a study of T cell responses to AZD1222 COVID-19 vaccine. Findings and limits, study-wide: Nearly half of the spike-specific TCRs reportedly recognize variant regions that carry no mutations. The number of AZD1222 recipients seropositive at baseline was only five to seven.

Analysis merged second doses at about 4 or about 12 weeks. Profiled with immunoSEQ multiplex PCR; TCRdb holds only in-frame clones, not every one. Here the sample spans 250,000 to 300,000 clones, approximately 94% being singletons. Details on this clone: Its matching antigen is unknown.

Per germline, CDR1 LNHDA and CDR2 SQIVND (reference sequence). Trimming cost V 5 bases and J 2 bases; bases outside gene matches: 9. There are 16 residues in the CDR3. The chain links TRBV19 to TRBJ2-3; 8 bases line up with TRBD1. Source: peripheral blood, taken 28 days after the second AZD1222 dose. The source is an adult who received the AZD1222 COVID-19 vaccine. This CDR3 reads CASSGYGTGPTDTQYF. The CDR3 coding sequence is TGTGCCAGTAGTGGTTATGGGACAGGCCCCACAGATACGCAGTATTTT. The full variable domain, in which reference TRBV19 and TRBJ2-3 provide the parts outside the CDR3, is DGGITQSPKYLFRKEGQNVTLSCEQNLNHDAMYWYRQDPGQGLRLIYYSQIVNDFQKGDIAEGYSVSREKKESFPLTVTSAQKNPTAFYLCASSGYGTGPTDTQYFGPGTRLTVL.